This is a list of T cell receptor beta chains from one sample in a study of blood T cell repertoires in COVID-19. Profiled with immunoSEQ multiplex PCR; TCRdb holds only in-frame clones, not every one. The table has roughly 62,000 clones, 85% to 90% seen once. Sequencing was done on a sample of peripheral blood. Source of these receptors: a man in his 70s with acute or convalescent COVID-19. CDR3s include the opening cysteine and the closing phenylalanine or tryptophan. D genes are given only for firm matches. Size values are once, few and many counts, or a class for expanded clones, and some rows have none.

D gene	V gene	clone size	J gene	CDR3 DNA	CDR3 protein
TRBD1	TRBV2	few	TRBJ1-3	TGTGCCAGCGACAGGGGTGTATTTGGAAACACCATATATTTT	CASDRGVFGNTIYF
.	TRBV6-5	.	TRBJ1-2	TGTGCCAGCAGTTCAGACAGGAGCTATGGCTACACCTTC	CASSSDRSYGYTF
.	TRBV5-1	.	TRBJ1-4	TGCGCCAGCAGCTATACAGGGAATGTTAATGAAAAACTGTTTTTT	CASSYTGNVNEKLFF
.	TRBV5-1	.	TRBJ2-3	TGCGCCAGCAGCTCAACAGGGAGCACAGATACGCAGTATTTT	CASSSTGSTDTQYF
TRBD2	TRBV3-1/TRBV3-2	once	TRBJ2-2	TGTGCCAGCAGCCTCCGCCGGGGGGGAAACACCGGGGAGCTGTTTTTT	CASSLRRGGNTGELFF
.	TRBV20-1	.	TRBJ1-1	TGCAGTGCTGTCGGGAACACTGAAGCTTTCTTT	CSAVGNTEAFF
TRBD1	TRBV6-2/TRBV6-3	.	TRBJ1-1	TGTGCCAGCAGTTACCCGCGGGACAGACGCATGAACACTGAAGCTTTCTTT	CASSYPRDRRMNTEAFF
TRBD1	TRBV25-1	.	TRBJ2-3	TGTGCCAGCAGTGAATTTTGGGACAGGAGCACAGATACGCAGTATTTT	CASSEFWDRSTDTQYF
.	TRBV3-1/TRBV3-2	.	TRBJ1-5	TGTGCCAGCAGCCAATTAGATAATCAGCCCCAGCATTTT	CASSQLDNQPQHF
.	TRBV5-6	.	TRBJ2-3	TGTGCCAGCAGCTTGGACTCGGGGAAAATAGACACAGATACGCAGTATTTT	CASSLDSGKIDTDTQYF
TRBD2	TRBV6-5	.	TRBJ2-7	TGTGCCAGCAGTCTCGATCTAGCGGCCGAGCAGTACTTC	CASSLDLAAEQYF
TRBD2	TRBV5-4	.	TRBJ2-5	TGTGCCAGCAGCCTGACTAGCGGGGGGGCCATCCAAGAGACCCAGTACTTC	CASSLTSGGAIQETQYF
.	TRBV27	.	TRBJ2-1	TGTGCCAGCAGTACGATTCTAGGAGAGCAGTTCTTC	CASSTILGEQFF
.	TRBV28	.	TRBJ1-1	TGTGCCAGCAGTCCCCCTTTGGGGGCGAGGGAAGCTTTCTTT	CASSPPLGAREAFF
.	TRBV27	.	TRBJ1-1	TGTGCCAGCAGTTTGGGGGGGGGACTAAACACTGAAGCTTTCTTT	CASSLGGGLNTEAFF
.	TRBV18	.	TRBJ1-3	TGTGCCAGCTCACCGGTCGAAGGGGGCTCTGGAAACACCATATATTTT	CASSPVEGGSGNTIYF
.	TRBV12-5	.	TRBJ1-6	TGTGCTAGTGCCAAACAGGGTCCGAGTTCACCCCTCCACTTT	CASAKQGPSSPLHF
.	TRBV5-4	.	TRBJ1-2	TGTGCCAGCAGCCGGTCGTCAGGGGCCCTCCCCTATGGCTACACCTTC	CASSRSSGALPYGYTF
.	TRBV5-1	once	TRBJ2-2	TGCGCCAGCAATCCCGGGACACCAAACACCGGGGAGCTGTTTTTT	CASNPGTPNTGELFF
.	TRBV3-1/TRBV3-2	.	TRBJ2-5	TGTGCCAGCAGCCAGGCGGGACGGAAAGAGACCCAGTACTTC	CASSQAGRKETQYF
.	TRBV5-1	.	TRBJ1-5	TGCGCCAGCAGCTTGGACAGTAATCAGCCCCAGCATTTT	CASSLDSNQPQHF
.	TRBV6-6	once	TRBJ2-7	TGTGCCAGCAGGCAAGGAGGGAACAACGAGCAGTACTTC	CASRQGGNNEQYF
.	TRBV12-3/TRBV12-4	.	TRBJ2-1	TGTGCCAGCAGGTGGGCAGGGAATGAGCAGTTCTTC	CASRWAGNEQFF
.	TRBV14	.	TRBJ2-7	TGTGCCAGCAGCCAAAAGGGGATGGGCTCCTACGAGCAGTACTTC	CASSQKGMGSYEQYF
.	TRBV9	.	TRBJ1-1	TGTGCCTCCAGAATGAACACTGAAGCTTTCTTT	CASRMNTEAFF
.	TRBV27	.	TRBJ2-7	TGTGCCAGCAGTTTTCTGTGGGACAAAAGTTACGAGCAGTACTTC	CASSFLWDKSYEQYF
TRBD2	TRBV27	.	TRBJ2-5	TGTGCCAGCAGCATAGCGGGCCGCCAGTACACCCAGTACTTC	CASSIAGRQYTQYF
TRBD2	TRBV7-7	.	TRBJ2-7	TGTGCTAGCAGCACGCTAGCGGGAGCTTCCTACGAGCAGTACTTC	CASSTLAGASYEQYF
.	TRBV11-2	once	TRBJ1-1	TGTGCCAGCAGCTTAGCCCTTTTCTCTGAAGCTTTCTTT	CASSLALFSEAFF
.	TRBV10-3	.	TRBJ2-3	TGTGCCATCGCTTACGGGGGAGTCGGAGATACGCAGTATTTT	CAIAYGGVGDTQYF
TRBD2	TRBV4-1	.	TRBJ2-3	TGCGCCAGCAGCCAAGGTTCGGGAGGAATAACAGATACGCAGTATTTT	CASSQGSGGITDTQYF
.	TRBV7-7	.	TRBJ2-1	TGTGCTAGCAGCTTAACTCAGGGGAATGAGCAGTTCTTC	CASSLTQGNEQFF
.	TRBV5-5	few	TRBJ1-1	TGTGCCAGCAGTTGGGGCACCTCGAACACTGAAGCTTTCTTT	CASSWGTSNTEAFF
.	TRBV25-1	.	TRBJ2-7	TGTGCCAGGGGAGGGGGGCATGGCTCCTACGAGCAGTACTTC	CARGGGHGSYEQYF
.	TRBV6-5	.	TRBJ2-4	TGTGCCAGCAGTCGTGAGGCGGGAGCCAAAAACATTCAGTACTTC	CASSREAGAKNIQYF
.	TRBV9	once	TRBJ1-5	TGTGCCAGCGCACGGGATGGCAATCAGCCCCAGCATTTT	CASARDGNQPQHF
.	TRBV14	.	TRBJ1-6	TGTGCCAGCAGCCGGGGAGCAGGTTCGGGACCCCTCCACTTT	CASSRGAGSGPLHF
TRBD1	TRBV5-1	.	TRBJ2-5	TGCGCCAGCGCTACAGGGGGCAAGTGGGAGACCCAGTACTTC	CASATGGKWETQYF
TRBD2	TRBV10-2	.	TRBJ2-3	TGCGCCAGCAACCCTAGCGGGGGAACAGATACGCAGTATTTT	CASNPSGGTDTQYF
.	TRBV27	.	TRBJ1-4	TGTGCCAGCAGTTTTCGCCAGGGTCGGGAAAAACTGTTTTTT	CASSFRQGREKLFF
.	TRBV27	.	TRBJ2-2	TGTGCCAGCAGCCTTAGAGCGGGCTACGGGGAGCTGTTTTTT	CASSLRAGYGELFF
.	TRBV5-1	.	TRBJ1-5	TGCGCCAGCAGCTTTTCCGGGGATCAGCCCCAGCATTTT	CASSFSGDQPQHF
.	TRBV6-6	.	TRBJ1-6	TGTGCCAGCAGCCAACAGGATCGTGATTCACCCCTCCACTTT	CASSQQDRDSPLHF
TRBD1	TRBV5-4	once	TRBJ1-4	TGTGCCAGCAGCACCGGGACAGTAGGTGAAAAACTGTTTTTT	CASSTGTVGEKLFF
.	TRBV19	.	TRBJ1-5	TGTGCCAGTAGTATAACGGCCTCGGGTCAGCCCCAGCATTTT	CASSITASGQPQHF
.	TRBV6-1	.	TRBJ1-2	TGTGCCAGCAGTGAACTCGGGGGTGACTACACCTTC	CASSELGGDYTF
.	TRBV30	.	TRBJ1-1	TGTGCCTGGGTTCGGGGGGGCAGGACTGAAGCTTTCTTT	CAWVRGGRTEAFF
.	TRBV19	.	TRBJ1-6	TGTGCCAGTAAACCTGGGCAGACCAATAATTCACCCCTCCACTTT	CASKPGQTNNSPLHF
TRBD2	TRBV5-4	.	TRBJ2-1	TGTGCCAGCAGCTTGGGGGGGAGCGGGGTTACCTACAATGAGCAGTTCTTC	CASSLGGSGVTYNEQFF
TRBD2	TRBV19	.	TRBJ2-5	TGTGCCAGTAGTCCTCGCGGGGGGACCCAGTACTTC	CASSPRGGTQYF
.	TRBV7-3	.	TRBJ2-2	TGTGCCAGCAGCCCCTCTACCGTCGGGGAGCTGTTTTTT	CASSPSTVGELFF
.	TRBV6-5	.	TRBJ1-1	TGTGCCAGCACCACCACAGGGCATGGAGAAGCTTTCTTT	CASTTTGHGEAFF
TRBD1	TRBV27	.	TRBJ1-6	TGTGCCAGCAGTCAGACAGGGCAGGGCAGATCACCCCTCCACTTT	CASSQTGQGRSPLHF
.	TRBV19	.	TRBJ2-5	TGTGCCAGTAGTTACCTTCAGGACAGACAAGAGACCCAGTACTTC	CASSYLQDRQETQYF
.	TRBV6-5	.	TRBJ2-1	TGTGCCAGCAGTTACTCTGAGCGCGGGTTCGGTGAGCAGTTCTTC	CASSYSERGFGEQFF